This entry lists 10 T cell receptor beta chains sequenced from one sample in a study of cytomegalovirus exposure and HLA in healthy donors. The PCR employed 60 Vbeta primers together with 13 Jbeta primers. TCRdb's table, derived via immunoSEQ multiplex PCR, lists solely in-frame clones and lacks some. The table shows under 150,000 clones, with roughly four fifths occurring only once. The sequencing sample was made of PBMCs. Source of these receptors: a woman aged 30 to 39 in good health and CMV-seropositive.

CDR3 coding DNA: TGTGCCAGCGCGTGGGGGACAGGGATAGAGACCCAGTACTTC. Translated: CASAWGTGIETQYF. The genes are TRBV9 and TRBJ2-5; the match to TRBD1 covers 9 bases. The junction had 8 bases not matched to a gene; V was cut back by 7 bases and J by 4 bases. The germline CDR1 and CDR2 sequences are SGDLS and YYNGEE. This CDR3 is 14 amino acids long.

V gene TRBV2 combines with J gene TRBJ2-7, with 8 bases matching TRBD2. CDR1 and CDR2 from the germline V gene are SNHLY and FYNNEI. The J segment lost 2 bases and the V segment lost 3 bases, leaving 6 bases of the junction unmatched. The CDR3 sequence is 15 residues long. The chain's CDR3 is CASSEASGRTYEQYF. CDR3 DNA: TGTGCCAGCAGTGAGGCTAGCGGGCGGACCTACGAGCAGTACTTC.

The genes are TRBV9 and TRBJ1-5, with 8 positions matching TRBD1. Germline lookup yields CDR1 SGDLS and CDR2 YYNGEE. V lost 5 bases to trimming and J lost 2 bases; unmatched junction nucleotides: 3. This CDR3 region has 14 residues. This chain's CDR3 is CASSAGGGNQPQHF. The CDR3 bases are TGTGCCAGCAGTGCAGGGGGCGGCAATCAGCCCCAGCATTTT.

The V and J genes are TRBV7-6 and TRBJ1-2; D remains ambiguous. This CDR3 has 15 amino acids. The V end was cut by 1 base, the J end by 3 bases, with 12 bases between. Germline assignment: CDR1 SGHVS and CDR2 FNYEAQ. The CDR3 region is CASSLGSAGDYGYTF. The DNA of the CDR3 is TGTGCCAGCAGCTTAGGAAGTGCGGGAGACTATGGCTACACCTTC.

This clone was counted a few times. The CDR3 coding sequence is TGTGCCAGCAGCTCCCCCCCTGAGCGGGGGGGCACAGATACGCAGTATTTT. Translating gives CASSSPPERGGTDTQYF. V and J are TRBV7-3 and TRBJ2-3; 9 nucleotides match TRBD2. CDR1 and CDR2 from the germline V gene are SGHTA and FQGTGA. V was pared by 4 bases and J by 1 base, with 9 bases of the junction left unmatched. This CDR3 is 17 amino acids long.

V gene TRBV7-2 combines with J gene TRBJ2-7, with D possibly matching TRBD2 (7 bases). This CDR3 is built from 16 residues. With 1 base removed from V and 9 bases from J, the gap between germline ends came to 22 bases. CDR1 is SGHTA, CDR2 FQGNSA, per germline. CDR3 DNA sequence: TGTGCCAGCAGCTTAGACTCTCTCGCGGGGGCCTGGGGGCAGTACTTC. Encoded protein: CASSLDSLAGAWGQYF.

The chain is built from TRBV4-1 and TRBJ2-1, with 11 nucleotides matching TRBD2. The length of the CDR3 is 16 residues. Germline V CDR1 and CDR2: MGHRA, YSYEKL. V was pared by 3 bases and J by 4 bases, with 5 bases of the junction left unmatched. The CDR3 sequence is CASSHETSGVYNEQFF. The CDR3 nucleotides read TGCGCCAGCAGCCACGAGACTAGCGGGGTTTACAATGAGCAGTTCTTC.

The chain carries TRBV9 and TRBJ2-7; D is ambiguous. Germline V CDR1 and CDR2: SGDLS, YYNGEE. Trimming left V 0 bases short and J 0 bases short, with 7 bases between. The CDR3 has 14 amino acids. CDR3 region: CASSVESSSYEQYF. CDR3 nucleotides: TGTGCCAGCAGCGTAGAAAGTAGCTCCTACGAGCAGTACTTC.

The chain has TRBV7-2 and TRBJ1-5; TRBD1 might be the D (6 bases). Germline values: CDR1 SGHTA, CDR2 FQGNSA. The CDR3 is made up of 14 amino acids. The ends were cut back, 5 bases at V and 5 bases at J, with 13 bases in the middle. The CDR3 spells CASSERSGDQPQHF. The CDR3 bases are TGTGCCAGCAGCGAGAGATCAGGGGATCAGCCCCAGCATTTT.

The chain uses TRBV7-2 and TRBJ2-3, with TRBD2 matching 10 bases. The CDR3 has 16 residues. The germline V gene encodes CDR1 SGHTA and CDR2 FQGNSA. V was clipped by 7 bases and J by 4 bases; unmatched bases: 11. CDR3 region: CASTWSGGALADTQYF. CDR3 bases: TGTGCCAGCACCTGGAGCGGGGGGGCCCTAGCAGATACGCAGTATTTT.